This T cell receptor (beta chain) was sequenced for a study of T cell repertoires in cytomegalovirus infection. Study overall: TCR beta signatures that were public indicated CMV infection and matching HLA type.

Study outcomes and limitations: Cumulative public TCR beta family frequency identified CMV carriers with the relevant HLA.

Each CDR3 protein is one row after TCRdb ran MiXCR on the reads. The repertoire includes hundreds of thousands of distinct CDR3 sequences, approximately 25% of them detected once, and approximately 8% sits in the top ten. Comment on this clonotype: Antigen: not known.

The CDR3 contains 12 residues. V lost 2 bases to trimming and J lost 7 bases, with 9 bases between them. Germline lookup yields CDR1 MGHRA and CDR2 YSYEKL. What was sequenced was CD8+ T cells from PBMCs. V and J are TRBV4-1 and TRBJ2-7; no reliable D call. The receptor was isolated from a human donor in good health (CMV status not recorded). Some clones in this sample may be carry-over from other donors' samples. CDR3 in amino acids: CASSQPAREQYF. The CDR3 DNA reads TGCGCCAGCAGCCAACCCGCGAGGGAGCAGTACTTC.